The clone carrying this T cell receptor (beta chain) was observed a single time. CDR1 MRHNA and CDR2 SNTAGT come from the germline V gene. Trimming cost V 6 bases and J 8 bases; bases outside gene matches: 9. CDR3 length: 14 residues. Stated treatment: oral pan-JAK inhibitor, 5-10 mg twice daily. Peripheral blood and lesional scalp punch biopsies came from alopecia areata patients. The data are from a study of CD8+ T cells in alopecia areata. Across the whole study: A regimen of oral tofacitinib, 5 to 10 mg twice daily, was given to treated patients.

RNA was isolated and reverse transcribed to cDNA, the sequencing template. Sequenced by immunoSEQ multiplex PCR; TCRdb stores in-frame clones only, minus some. The sample includes 90,000 or so clones, roughly 40% of them seen just once. The specimen was CD8+ T cells sorted from blood, collected at week 24, from a patient treated with tofacitinib. This TCR was recovered from a human donor with alopecia areata. The chain employs TRBV6-4 and TRBJ2-1; 8 nucleotides line up with TRBD2. CDR3 amino acids: CASRREGPFDEQFF. The DNA of the CDR3 is TGTGCCAGCAGACGGGAGGGGCCATTCGATGAGCAGTTCTTC.